This is a list of T cell receptor beta chains from one sample in a study of blood T cell repertoires in COVID-19. Clones were read by immunoSEQ multiplex PCR, and TCRdb kept only the in-frame ones, dropping some. The table shows 200,000 to 250,000 clones, with around 86% occurring only once. Sequenced sample: peripheral blood. These receptors came from a woman aged 50 to 65 with COVID-19, enrolled during active disease. Each CDR3 is given with its conserved first and last residue. Fields, in order: V gene, D gene, J gene, clone size, CDR3 protein, CDR3 DNA. The D gene is left open where the match is weak. The size field is filled for only some rows; it gives once, few, many or a size class.

V: TRBV2; D: TRBD1; J: TRBJ1-2; size: NA; CDR3: CASSTQGAEGYTF; DNA: TGTGCCAGCAGTACACAGGGGGCGGAAGGCTACACCTTC
V: TRBV19; D: TRBD2; J: TRBJ2-1; size: NA; CDR3: CASSIDRGVPYNEQFF; DNA: TGTGCCAGTAGTATAGATCGGGGGGTCCCCTACAATGAGCAGTTCTTC
V: TRBV19; D: TRBD2; J: TRBJ2-1; size: NA; CDR3: CASSLSGGDEQFF; DNA: TGTGCCAGTAGTTTAAGCGGGGGGGATGAGCAGTTCTTC
V: TRBV12-3/TRBV12-4; D: NA; J: TRBJ1-1; size: once; CDR3: CASSRTRSTEAFF; DNA: TGTGCCAGCAGCCGCACCCGGTCCACTGAAGCTTTCTTT
V: TRBV4-3; D: NA; J: TRBJ1-1; size: NA; CDR3: CASSLRQATLLEAFF; DNA: TGCGCCAGCAGCCTACGACAGGCGACCCTGCTTGAAGCTTTCTTT
V: TRBV5-6; D: NA; J: TRBJ2-3; size: NA; CDR3: CASSLRRGNIIRTDTQYF; DNA: TGTGCCAGCAGCTTGCGGCGGGGCAACATTATTCGCACAGATACGCAGTATTTT
V: TRBV3-1/TRBV3-2; D: TRBD2; J: TRBJ2-5; size: NA; CDR3: CASSPRTSGGKETQYF; DNA: TGTGCCAGCAGCCCCCGGACTAGCGGGGGGAAGGAGACCCAGTACTTC
V: TRBV4-1; D: NA; J: TRBJ1-2; size: NA; CDR3: CASSQDPAGQAIYGYTF; DNA: TGCGCCAGCAGCCAAGACCCCGCGGGCCAGGCGATCTATGGCTACACCTTC
V: TRBV11-3; D: TRBD2; J: TRBJ2-3; size: NA; CDR3: CASSFVAGGTDTQYF; DNA: TGTGCCAGCAGCTTCGTAGCGGGGGGCACAGATACGCAGTATTTT
V: TRBV2; D: NA; J: TRBJ1-5; size: NA; CDR3: CASRQSGTNSNQPQHF; DNA: TGTGCCAGCAGGCAATCCGGGACAAATAGCAATCAGCCCCAGCATTTT
V: TRBV6-2/TRBV6-3; D: TRBD1; J: TRBJ1-5; size: once; CDR3: CASSYRGQGAAGRNQPQHF; DNA: TGTGCCAGCAGTTACAGAGGACAGGGGGCGGCGGGGCGCAATCAGCCCCAGCATTTT
V: TRBV5-1; D: NA; J: TRBJ2-2; size: NA; CDR3: CASSLYRSGELFF; DNA: TGCGCCAGCAGCTTGTACAGGAGCGGGGAGCTGTTTTTT
V: TRBV7-2; D: NA; J: TRBJ2-2; size: once; CDR3: CASSLLRTGELFF; DNA: TGTGCCAGCAGCCTACTGAGAACCGGGGAGCTGTTTTTT
V: TRBV6-5; D: NA; J: TRBJ1-1; size: NA; CDR3: CASSYSGRGNTEAFF; DNA: TGTGCCAGCAGTTACTCGGGCAGGGGGAACACTGAAGCTTTCTTT
V: TRBV21-1; D: NA; J: TRBJ1-5; size: NA; CDR3: CASSKCWPGDQPQHF; DNA: TGTGCCAGCAGCAAATGTTGGCCCGGGGATCAGCCCCAGCATTTT
V: TRBV3-1/TRBV3-2; D: TRBD2; J: TRBJ2-5; size: NA; CDR3: CASSQRLAGGETQYF; DNA: TGTGCCAGCAGCCAAAGGCTAGCGGGGGGGGAGACCCAGTACTTC
V: TRBV6-5; D: NA; J: TRBJ2-1; size: NA; CDR3: CASSYSGGEQFF; DNA: TGTGCCAGCAGTTACTCCGGGGGTGAGCAGTTCTTC
V: TRBV10-3; D: NA; J: TRBJ2-7; size: NA; CDR3: CAISDEQISYEQYF; DNA: TGTGCCATCAGTGACGAACAGATCTCCTACGAGCAGTACTTC
V: TRBV29-1; D: TRBD1; J: TRBJ1-5; size: NA; CDR3: CSVVIGTGGVNQPQHF; DNA: TGCAGCGTGGTAATCGGGACAGGGGGAGTTAATCAGCCCCAGCATTTT
V: TRBV5-1; D: NA; J: TRBJ1-5; size: few; CDR3: CASSLGPGNQPQHF; DNA: TGCGCCAGCAGTTTGGGGCCGGGGAATCAGCCCCAGCATTTT
V: TRBV21-1; D: NA; J: TRBJ1-2; size: NA; CDR3: CARPARAYPSEAYGYTF; DNA: TGTGCCAGGCCCGCCAGGGCGTACCCCAGCGAAGCCTATGGCTACACCTTC
V: TRBV29-1; D: NA; J: TRBJ1-2; size: once; CDR3: CSVAGGPVYGYTF; DNA: TGCAGCGTTGCCGGGGGACCAGTCTATGGCTACACCTTC
V: TRBV7-8; D: NA; J: TRBJ2-5; size: NA; CDR3: CASFPGGQETQYF; DNA: TGTGCCAGTTTTCCTGGCGGCCAAGAGACCCAGTACTTC
V: TRBV5-8; D: NA; J: TRBJ1-4; size: NA; CDR3: CASSLRLGVEKLFF; DNA: TGTGCCAGCAGCTTGAGGTTAGGGGTTGAAAAACTGTTTTTT
V: TRBV7-2; D: TRBD2; J: TRBJ2-3; size: NA; CDR3: CASSLGGGLAGATDTQYF; DNA: TGTGCCAGCAGCTTAGGAGGCGGGCTAGCGGGGGCCACAGATACGCAGTATTTT
V: TRBV4-3; D: NA; J: TRBJ1-2; size: NA; CDR3: CASSQVRGGDYGYTF; DNA: TGCGCCAGCAGCCAAGTACGGGGGGGGGACTATGGCTACACCTTC
V: TRBV24-1; D: TRBD1; J: TRBJ2-6; size: NA; CDR3: CAAQGVTMTGANVLTF; DNA: TGTGCCGCACAGGGGGTTACCATGACAGGGGCCAACGTCCTGACTTTC
V: TRBV6-6; D: TRBD1; J: TRBJ1-2; size: NA; CDR3: CATWGQGVIGNYGYTF; DNA: TGTGCCACTTGGGGGCAGGGGGTAATTGGTAACTATGGCTACACCTTC
V: TRBV11-3; D: NA; J: TRBJ2-7; size: NA; CDR3: CASSLGTGRYEQYF; DNA: TGTGCCAGCAGCTTAGGTACAGGGCGGTACGAGCAGTACTTC
V: TRBV11-2; D: TRBD1; J: TRBJ2-3; size: once; CDR3: CASSLGQGTSTDTQYF; DNA: TGTGCCAGCAGCCTTGGACAGGGAACTAGCACAGATACGCAGTATTTT
V: TRBV2; D: NA; J: TRBJ1-4; size: once; CDR3: CASRWQINEKLFF; DNA: TGTGCCAGTCGCTGGCAGATTAATGAAAAACTGTTTTTT
V: TRBV27; D: NA; J: TRBJ1-1; size: NA; CDR3: CASSFSRGNTEAFF; DNA: TGTGCCAGCAGTTTCAGCAGGGGGAACACTGAAGCTTTCTTT
V: TRBV6-2/TRBV6-3; D: NA; J: TRBJ1-3; size: NA; CDR3: CASSYARGNTIYF; DNA: TGTGCCAGCAGTTACGCGAGAGGAAACACCATATATTTT
V: TRBV11-3; D: TRBD2; J: TRBJ2-3; size: NA; CDR3: CASSLRGGARADTQYF; DNA: TGTGCCAGCAGCTTGCGCGGGGGGGCCCGGGCAGATACGCAGTATTTT
V: TRBV6-2/TRBV6-3; D: NA; J: TRBJ1-5; size: NA; CDR3: CASSYGGQPQHF; DNA: TGTGCCAGCAGTTACGGCGGTCAGCCCCAGCATTTT
V: TRBV6-2/TRBV6-3; D: NA; J: TRBJ2-5; size: NA; CDR3: CASSYRALGQETQYF; DNA: TGTGCCAGCAGTTACCGGGCACTAGGCCAAGAGACCCAGTACTTC
V: TRBV5-1; D: NA; J: TRBJ2-7; size: once; CDR3: CASSLPSPYEQYF; DNA: TGCGCCAGCAGCTTGCCTAGCCCCTACGAGCAGTACTTC
V: TRBV3-1/TRBV3-2; D: NA; J: TRBJ2-1; size: NA; CDR3: CASSQRDLSSYNEQFF; DNA: TGTGCCAGCAGCCAAAGAGACTTAAGCTCCTACAATGAGCAGTTCTTC
V: TRBV10-3; D: NA; J: TRBJ2-7; size: NA; CDR3: CAISVGQGGSSEQYF; DNA: TGTGCCATCAGTGTAGGACAAGGGGGATCCTCCGAGCAGTACTTC
V: TRBV2; D: TRBD1; J: TRBJ2-1; size: NA; CDR3: CASIRDRGYNEQFF; DNA: TGTGCCAGCATTCGGGACAGGGGGTACAATGAGCAGTTCTTC
V: TRBV3-1/TRBV3-2; D: NA; J: TRBJ2-1; size: NA; CDR3: CASSHQLDLSISYNEQFF; DNA: TGTGCCAGCAGCCATCAATTGGACTTATCGATCTCCTACAATGAGCAGTTCTTC
V: TRBV7-2; D: NA; J: TRBJ1-1; size: NA; CDR3: CASTLGGGTMNTEAFF; DNA: TGTGCCAGCACCCTCGGGGGGGGCACTATGAACACTGAAGCTTTCTTT
V: TRBV12-3/TRBV12-4; D: NA; J: TRBJ1-1; size: NA; CDR3: CASIGVMNTEAFF; DNA: TGTGCCAGCATAGGGGTCATGAACACTGAAGCTTTCTTT
V: TRBV18; D: NA; J: TRBJ1-2; size: NA; CDR3: CASSPRQGNYGYTF; DNA: TGTGCCAGCTCCCCACGCCAGGGCAACTATGGCTACACCTTC
V: TRBV12-3/TRBV12-4; D: NA; J: TRBJ2-1; size: NA; CDR3: CASSPLGGNEQFF; DNA: TGTGCCAGCAGCCCGCTGGGGGGCAATGAGCAGTTCTTC
V: TRBV12-3/TRBV12-4; D: NA; J: TRBJ2-5; size: once; CDR3: CASSQLRGETQYF; DNA: TGTGCCAGCAGCCAACTACGGGGGGAGACCCAGTACTTC
V: TRBV11-2; D: TRBD1; J: TRBJ1-2; size: few; CDR3: CASSLPAGTARAFYGYTF; DNA: TGTGCCAGCAGCTTGCCCGCCGGGACAGCTAGAGCGTTCTATGGCTACACCTTC
V: TRBV28; D: TRBD1; J: TRBJ1-6; size: NA; CDR3: CASSVGQGRNSPLHF; DNA: TGTGCCAGCAGCGTCGGACAGGGTCGTAATTCACCCCTCCACTTT
V: TRBV19; D: NA; J: TRBJ2-1; size: NA; CDR3: CASSITHYNEQFF; DNA: TGTGCCAGTAGTATAACACACTACAATGAGCAGTTCTTC
V: TRBV19; D: TRBD2; J: TRBJ2-7; size: NA; CDR3: CASSISTSGVYEQYF; DNA: TGTGCCAGTAGTATTAGTACTAGCGGGGTCTACGAGCAGTACTTC
V: TRBV12-3/TRBV12-4; D: TRBD1; J: TRBJ1-1; size: NA; CDR3: CASSGTENTEAFF; DNA: TGTGCCAGTTCGGGGACAGAAAACACTGAAGCTTTCTTT
V: TRBV11-2; D: NA; J: TRBJ2-3; size: once; CDR3: CASSPQGLSVTDTQYF; DNA: TGTGCCAGCAGCCCCCAAGGACTATCAGTCACAGATACGCAGTATTTT
V: TRBV10-2; D: NA; J: TRBJ2-6; size: NA; CDR3: CASGSGTGANVLTF; DNA: TGCGCCAGCGGGTCGGGGACTGGGGCCAACGTCCTGACTTTC
V: TRBV10-3; D: TRBD1; J: TRBJ2-1; size: NA; CDR3: CAIRSDRGTNEQFF; DNA: TGTGCCATCAGATCGGACAGGGGGACAAATGAGCAGTTCTTC